Presented here are 27 T cell receptor beta chains from one specimen sequenced in a study of control samples from healthy donors and cancer patients. Libraries were prepared by immunoSEQ multiplex PCR; TCRdb keeps only in-frame clonotypes and omits some of them. The table shows some 120,000 clones, with 75% to 90% occurring only once. Sequenced input: PBMCs. The receptor set was obtained from a woman between 50 and 59 years old with colorectal cancer.

This chain uses TRBV28 with TRBJ1-4; TRBD1 agrees at 11 bases. The V segment lost 2 bases and the J segment 7 bases; nucleotides outside the gene matches: 9. Germline V gives CDR1 MDHEN, CDR2 SYDVKM. The CDR3 consists of 17 residues. In DNA, the CDR3 is TGTGCCAGCAGTTTAGGGGGGACAGGGGGTTTTCGTGAAAAACTGTTTTTT. Amino acid sequence: CASSLGGTGGFREKLFF. The whole variable domain, remainder taken from reference TRBV28 and TRBJ1-4, is DVKVTQSSRYLVKRTGEKVFLECVQDMDHENMFWYRQDPGLGLRLIYFSYDVKMKEKGDIPEGYSVSREKKERFSLILESASTNQTSMYLCASSLGGTGGFREKLFFGSGTQLSVL.

V usage is TRBV7-6 and J usage is TRBJ2-7, with 9 positions matching TRBD2. The germline V gene has CDR1 SGHVS and CDR2 FNYEAQ. There are 15 residues in the CDR3. After removal of 1 base from V and 3 bases from J, the junction contained 4 bases not matched to a gene. CDR3 bases: TGTGCCAGCAGCTTAGGGCCAGCGGGGGGCTACGAGCAGTACTTC. Its translation: CASSLGPAGGYEQYF.

This clone was recorded only once. The chain combines TRBV28 with TRBJ2-1; tentative D call: TRBD2 (6 bases). Per germline, CDR1 MDHEN and CDR2 SYDVKM. The CDR3 has 18 amino acids. V was shortened by 6 bases and J by 0 bases, with 21 bases between the two germline ends. The CDR3 reads CASRPPSGLLSSYNEQFF. The CDR3 coding sequence is TGTGCCAGCAGACCTCCATCGGGACTCCTAAGCTCCTACAATGAGCAGTTCTTC.

The chain joins TRBV2 to TRBJ2-1; TRBD2 might be the D (5 bases). The CDR3 extends over 13 amino acids. V lost 10 bases and J 3 bases, leaving 13 bases between the germline ends. Germline V lookup: CDR1 SNHLY, CDR2 FYNNEI. Written as DNA, the CDR3 is TGTGCCATCGCCACTAGAAGCTACAATGAGCAGTTCTTC. Translation gives CAIATRSYNEQFF.

The rearrangement links TRBV6-5 to TRBJ2-5; 7 bases match TRBD1. Germline V gene data show CDR1 as MNHEY and CDR2 as SVGAGI. The length of the CDR3 is 15 residues. V shed 7 bases, J shed 3 bases, and the junction held 11 bases outside the gene matches. CDR3: CASTLSWDRKETQYF. The DNA of the CDR3 is TGTGCCAGCACTCTAAGCTGGGACAGAAAAGAGACCCAGTACTTC.

The rearrangement links TRBV12-5 to TRBJ2-7, with TRBD1 as a possible D gene (6 bases). CDR1 is LGHNT and CDR2 is FRNRAP in the germline V gene. The CDR3 length is 16 residues. The V end lost 4 bases, the J end lost 3 bases, and 19 bases lay between the germline ends. The CDR3 bases are TGTGCTAGTGGTTGGGGGTCCCTCACAGGGTTCTACGAGCAGTACTTC. Protein product: CASGWGSLTGFYEQYF. Complete variable domain (other parts from reference TRBV12-5 and TRBJ2-7): DARVTQTPRHKVTEMGQEVTMRCQPILGHNTVFWYRQTMMQGLELLAYFRNRAPLDDSGMPKDRFSAEMPDATLATLKIQPSEPRDSAVYFCASGWGSLTGFYEQYFGPGTRLTVT.

The gene calls are TRBV15 and TRBJ2-1; possibly TRBD1 or TRBD2 for D (6 bases each). V dropped 1 base and J dropped 4 bases, with 8 bases sitting between them. The germline CDR1 and CDR2 sequences are LNHNV and YYDKDF (reference sequence). This CDR3 spans 14 amino acids. The CDR3 loop is CATSRGGAYNEQFF. CDR3 DNA sequence: TGTGCCACCAGCAGAGGGGGGGCGTACAATGAGCAGTTCTTC.

The gene calls are TRBV15 and TRBJ2-7; possible D gene TRBD2, 5 bases. Germline loops: CDR1 LNHNV, CDR2 YYDKDF (reference sequence). Deletions cut 0 bases from V and 10 bases from J, with 10 bases between. The CDR3 has 12 amino acids. The CDR3, as DNA: TGTGCCACCAGCAGAGATGAACGGGGACAGTACTTC. Amino acid sequence: CATSRDERGQYF.

The J gene is TRBJ1-3, the V gene TRBV2; D ambiguous. Trimming stripped 5 bases from V and 2 bases from J, with 13 bases between. Germline assignment: CDR1 SNHLY and CDR2 FYNNEI. The length of the CDR3 is 15 residues. Here the CDR3 reads CASSIGRNPGNTIYF. Here the CDR3 DNA reads TGTGCCAGCAGTATTGGGCGAAACCCTGGAAACACCATATATTTT.

The genes are TRBV5-1 and TRBJ1-4; 12 positions match TRBD1. The germline V gene has CDR1 SGHRS and CDR2 YFSETQ. The CDR3 has 15 residues. J lost 8 bases, V lost 4 bases, and 6 bases had no gene match. This chain's CDR3 is CASSAGTGGDEKLFF. Here the CDR3 DNA reads TGCGCCAGCAGCGCCGGGACAGGGGGCGACGAAAAACTGTTTTTT.

The chain joins TRBV10-3 to TRBJ1-1, with TRBD1 identical over 10 bases. CDR3 size: 15 residues. The junction had 5 bases not matched to a gene; V was cut back by 7 bases and J by 0 bases. CDR1 ENHRY and CDR2 SYGVKD come from the germline V gene. Written as DNA, the CDR3 is TGTGCCATCAATCCGGGACAGGGGATGAACACTGAAGCTTTCTTT. It specifies CAINPGQGMNTEAFF.

This clone was counted only a few times. The rearrangement joins TRBV19 to TRBJ1-5; TRBD1 matches at 9 bases. This CDR3 has 15 residues. V dropped 6 bases and J dropped 2; count of bases not matched to a gene: 5. Germline V gene lookup returns CDR1 LNHDA and CDR2 SQIVND (reference sequence). The CDR3 DNA sequence: TGTGCCAGTAGGGGACAGGGTTGGGGCAATCAGCCCCAGCATTTT. It specifies CASRGQGWGNQPQHF. Full variable domain (outside the CDR3, taken from reference TRBV19 and TRBJ1-5): DGGITQSPKYLFRKEGQNVTLSCEQNLNHDAMYWYRQDPGQGLRLIYYSQIVNDFQKGDIAEGYSVSREKKESFPLTVTSAQKNPTAFYLCASRGQGWGNQPQHFGDGTRLSIL.

This chain uses TRBV3-1 (or the pseudogene TRBV3-2) with TRBJ1-2; D ambiguous. Between the trimmed V and J ends, which lost 1 base and 5 bases, there was a span of 14 bases. Germline CDR1 reads LGHDT; CDR2 reads YNNKEL (reference sequence). The CDR3 consists of 15 residues. The CDR3 nucleotides read TGTGCCAGCAGCCAAGTCAGTGCCTCAAGGTATGGCTACACCTTC. Protein product: CASSQVSASRYGYTF.

This sequence joins TRBV18 and TRBJ1-1; D is ambiguous. The germline CDR1 and CDR2 sequences are KGHSH and LQKENI. The CDR3 runs 14 residues. Trimming stripped 5 bases from V and 4 bases from J, with 14 bases between. DNA for the CDR3: TGTGCCAGCTCATCAACGCCCAGACCCACTGAAGCTTTCTTT. Translated: CASSSTPRPTEAFF. Full variable domain (remainder filled in from reference TRBV18 and TRBJ1-1): NAGVMQNPRHLVRRRGQEARLRCSPMKGHSHVYWYRQLPEEGLKFMVYLQKENIIDESGMPKERFSAEFPKEGPSILRIQQVVRGDSAAYFCASSSTPRPTEAFFGQGTRLTVV.

The genes are TRBV19 and TRBJ2-7, with a weak D call TRBD1 (7 bases). The germline V gene encodes CDR1 LNHDA and CDR2 SQIVND (reference sequence). Trimming left V 7 bases short and J 0 bases short, with 10 bases between. The CDR3 length is 13 residues. For the CDR3, the DNA is TGTGCCAGTAATCAGGGGGGCTCCTACGAGCAGTACTTC. Amino acid sequence: CASNQGGSYEQYF. The full variable domain, with the rest looked up from reference TRBV19 and TRBJ2-7, is DGGITQSPKYLFRKEGQNVTLSCEQNLNHDAMYWYRQDPGQGLRLIYYSQIVNDFQKGDIAEGYSVSREKKESFPLTVTSAQKNPTAFYLCASNQGGSYEQYFGPGTRLTVT.

The chain employs TRBV5-1 and TRBJ2-3, with D unclear. With 4 bases removed from V and 1 base from J, the gap between germline ends came to 7 bases. The CDR3 contains 13 residues. Per germline, CDR1 SGHRS and CDR2 YFSETQ. CDR3 loop: CASSRSGTDTQYF. The CDR3 DNA reads TGCGCCAGCAGCCGCTCCGGCACAGATACGCAGTATTTT.

The V and J genes are TRBV28 and TRBJ2-3, with 14 bases lining up with TRBD2. Germline V gene data show CDR1 as MDHEN and CDR2 as SYDVKM. This CDR3 is built from 17 residues. After removal of 0 bases from V and 3 bases from J, the junction contained 2 bases not matched to a gene. CDR3 sequence: CASSLWTSGGETDTQYF. CDR3 coding DNA: TGTGCCAGCAGTTTATGGACTAGCGGGGGGGAAACAGATACGCAGTATTTT.

The chain joins TRBV28 to TRBJ1-2, with D possibly matching TRBD1 (5 bases). The V and J ends lost 8 bases and 5 bases respectively, with 15 bases between them. This CDR3 has 13 amino acids. CDR1 MDHEN and CDR2 SYDVKM come from the germline V gene. CDR3 residues: CASAGGVKYGYTF. The CDR3 coding sequence is TGTGCCAGCGCCGGAGGGGTGAAATATGGCTACACCTTC.

This sequence joins TRBV28 and TRBJ2-3, with D possibly being TRBD1 (5 bases). The CDR3 runs to 14 residues. V dropped 3 bases and J dropped 4 bases, with 11 bases sitting between them. From germline, CDR1 is MDHEN and CDR2 SYDVKM. The DNA of the CDR3 is TGTGCCAGCAGTTTGGCCCAAGGGGCAGATACGCAGTATTTT. Encoded protein: CASSLAQGADTQYF.

The rearrangement links TRBV19 to TRBJ2-7; TRBD2 matches at 8 bases. Germline V gene sequence: CDR1 LNHDA, CDR2 SQIVND (reference sequence). The V gene end was trimmed by 3 bases and the J gene end by 2 bases; junction bases not matched to a gene: 6. There are 15 residues in the CDR3. CDR3 residues: CASSILAGGTYEQYF. In DNA form, the CDR3 reads TGTGCCAGTAGTATCCTAGCGGGTGGGACCTACGAGCAGTACTTC.

This clone has just a few counts. In DNA form, the CDR3 reads TGTGCCAGCAGTTACAAAAGGGGCGAAGGCTACACCTTC. It translates to CASSYKRGEGYTF. The chain is built from TRBV12-3 or TRBV12-4 and TRBJ1-2; D is perhaps TRBD1 (5 bases). Between the trimmed V and J ends, which lost 4 bases and 8 bases, there was a span of 14 bases. There are 13 residues in the CDR3.

This CDR3 reads CASSDSLHGNTIYF. CDR3 coding DNA: TGTGCCAGCAGCGACAGTTTACATGGAAACACCATATATTTT. The genes are TRBV5-4 and TRBJ1-3; perhaps TRBD1 as D (5 bases). From germline, CDR1 is SGHNT and CDR2 YYREEE (reference sequence). This CDR3 has 14 amino acids. V was trimmed by 4 bases and J by 3 bases, leaving 11 bases between them.

The rearrangement uses TRBV30 and TRBJ1-1, with D possibly matching TRBD1 (5 bases). CDR1 GTSNPN and CDR2 SVGIG come from the germline V gene (reference sequence). This CDR3 region has 15 residues. The V gene lost 1 base and the J gene lost 1 base, with 13 bases spanning the gap. CDR3 loop: CAWSEDGGSNTEAFF. In nucleotides, the CDR3 is TGTGCCTGGAGTGAGGATGGGGGTTCGAACACTGAAGCTTTCTTT. Full variable domain (remainder filled in from reference TRBV30 and TRBJ1-1): SQTIHQWPATLVQPVGSPLSLECTVEGTSNPNLYWYRQAAGRGLQLLFYSVGIGQISSEVPQNLSASRPQDRQFILSSKKLLLSDSGFYLCAWSEDGGSNTEAFFGQGTRLTVV.

The chain has TRBV10-3 and TRBJ2-7, with 8 positions matching TRBD2. Looked up from germline, CDR1 is ENHRY and CDR2 is SYGVKD. This CDR3 is built from 16 residues. The trim removed 6 bases at V and 6 bases at J, leaving 16 bases unmatched. In nucleotides, the CDR3 is TGTGCCATCAGCGCGACTAGCGCAGAATCGGGGGGCGAGCAGTACTTC. Amino acid sequence: CAISATSAESGGEQYF.

The rearrangement uses TRBV6-5 and TRBJ1-1; the D gene is possibly TRBD1 (5 bases). This CDR3 is 13 amino acids long. Germline V gives CDR1 MNHEY, CDR2 SVGAGI. The V end lost 2 bases, the J end lost 5 bases, and 9 bases lay between the germline ends. The CDR3 DNA reads as TGTGCCAGCAGTTACGGGGGTAGGACTGAAGCTTTCTTT. It translates to CASSYGGRTEAFF.

The chain carries TRBV10-3 and TRBJ2-1, with 8 bases lining up with TRBD1. The CDR3 extends over 16 amino acids. Per germline, CDR1 ENHRY and CDR2 SYGVKD. J was trimmed by 4 bases and V by 3 bases; bases with no gene match: 8. In DNA form, the CDR3 reads TGTGCCATCAGTGATTTGGGGACAGGCGGGTACAATGAGCAGTTCTTC. Its protein is CAISDLGTGGYNEQFF.

The chain joins TRBV7-2 to TRBJ1-2; D is perhaps TRBD1 (5 bases). CDR1 and CDR2 from the germline V gene are SGHTA and FQGNSA. V lost 0 bases and J 2 bases, leaving 7 bases between the germline ends. This CDR3 is built from 14 residues. The CDR3 bases are TGTGCCAGCAGCTTAGCCCCAGGGAACTATGGCTACACCTTC. This gives the protein CASSLAPGNYGYTF.